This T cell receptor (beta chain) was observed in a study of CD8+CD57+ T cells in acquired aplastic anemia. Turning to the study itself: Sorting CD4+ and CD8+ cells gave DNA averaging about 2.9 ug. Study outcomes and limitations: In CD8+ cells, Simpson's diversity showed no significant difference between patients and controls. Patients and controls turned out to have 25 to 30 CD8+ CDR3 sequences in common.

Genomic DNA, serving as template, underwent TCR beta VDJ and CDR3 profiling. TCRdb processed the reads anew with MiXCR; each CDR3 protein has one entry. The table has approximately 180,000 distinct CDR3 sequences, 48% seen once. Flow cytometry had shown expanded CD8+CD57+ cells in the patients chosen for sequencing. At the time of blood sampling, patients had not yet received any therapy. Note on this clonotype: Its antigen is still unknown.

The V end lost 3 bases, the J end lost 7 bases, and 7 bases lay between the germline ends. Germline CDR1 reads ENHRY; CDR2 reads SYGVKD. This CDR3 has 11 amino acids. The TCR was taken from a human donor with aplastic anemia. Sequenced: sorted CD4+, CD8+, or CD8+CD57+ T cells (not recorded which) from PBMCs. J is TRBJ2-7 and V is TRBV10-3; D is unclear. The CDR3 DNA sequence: TGTGCCATCAGTGAAGGATTGGAGCAGTACTTC. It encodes CAISEGLEQYF.